A single sample is the source of the 26 T cell receptor beta chains below, sequenced in a study of regulatory T cells in long-lasting Graves disease. Combining iRepertoire HTBI primers with Arm-PCR of CDR3 regions, the authors built TCR beta libraries. TCRdb re-derived calls from the multiplex PCR reads in MiXCR, one entry per CDR3 protein. This table has about 470,000 distinct CDR3 sequences, about 17% appearing once. Described time point: newly diagnosed GD, antithyroid drugs for less than 3 months. TCR sequences were obtained from RNA taken from PBMCs. This sample also appeared in a second study, on T cells in Graves' hyperthyroidism and ophthalmopathy.

The sample here was peripheral blood mononuclear cells (PBMCs), taken at new diagnosis, from a patient treated with antithyroid drugs. All receptors derive from a man aged 40-55 years with Graves disease.

The V gene is TRBV7-2, the J gene TRBJ2-2; 7 bases match TRBD2. V shed 1 base, J shed 4 bases, and the junction held 6 bases outside the gene matches. The CDR3 extends over 16 amino acids. The germline V gene has CDR1 SGHTA and CDR2 FQGNSA. The CDR3 reads CASSLGEGFGTGELFF. Here the CDR3 DNA reads TGTGCCAGCAGCTTAGGGGAGGGTTTCGGCACCGGGGAGCTGTTTTTT.

This clonotype was picked up many times. The J gene is TRBJ2-7, the V gene TRBV2; D call uncertain. This CDR3 comprises 9 residues. V gave up 3 bases and J gave up 7 bases, with 1 base separating them. Looked up from germline, CDR1 is SNHLY and CDR2 is FYNNEI. The CDR3 region is CASSEEQYF. CDR3 coding DNA: TGTGCCAGCAGTGAGGAGCAGTACTTC.

Many counts were recorded for this clonotype. This chain's CDR3 is CASSPTRPGDYGYTF. CDR3 nucleotide sequence: TGTGCCAGCAGCCCTACGAGACCAGGCGACTATGGCTACACCTTC. J is TRBJ1-2 and V is TRBV3-1; D is unresolved. V was trimmed by 4 bases and J by 3 bases, leaving 15 bases between them. CDR3 size: 15 residues. Germline assignment: CDR1 LGHDT and CDR2 YNNKEL (reference sequence).

This clonotype was seen many times. The chain recombines TRBV18 with TRBJ2-7, with 8 bases that match TRBD1. Losses at the gene ends were 6 bases for V and 4 bases for J; bases not matched to a gene: 14. The CDR3 has 16 amino acids. Germline loops: CDR1 KGHSH, CDR2 LQKENI. CDR3: CASSYLGQGARYEQYF. CDR3 in DNA: TGTGCCAGCTCGTACCTGGGGCAGGGGGCTAGGTACGAGCAGTACTTC.

This clonotype was recorded many times. The chain uses TRBV3-1 and TRBJ1-2; TRBD1 might be the D (5 bases). Germline assignment: CDR1 LGHDT and CDR2 YNNKEL (reference sequence). V was cut by 5 bases and J by 5 bases, with 18 bases left in between. The CDR3 contains 15 residues. This CDR3 reads CASSVGRDGRYGYTF. DNA for the CDR3: TGTGCCAGCAGCGTCGGTAGGGACGGCCGATATGGCTACACCTTC.

With respect to this clonotype: A much bigger clone sits one base away, suggesting this may be a read error. The rearrangement links TRBV28 to TRBJ2-5; D gene uncertain. The CDR3 contains 11 residues. Germline CDR1 reads MDHEN; CDR2 reads SYDVKM. Trimming shortened V by 7 bases and J by 1 base, and 4 bases separated the two germline ends. The DNA for the CDR3 is TGTGCCAGCACCGCCCAAGAGACCCAGTACTTC. This gives the protein CASTAQETQYF.

This clonotype was picked up many times. The chain recombines TRBV2 with TRBJ2-2; D is unclear. V was cut by 5 bases and J by 6 bases, with 10 bases left in between. Germline lookup yields CDR1 SNHLY and CDR2 FYNNEI. This CDR3 is 13 amino acids long. CDR3 protein: CASSYFISGELFF. As DNA, the CDR3 is TGTGCCAGCAGTTACTTCATATCCGGGGAGCTGTTTTTT.

The genes are TRBV6-5 and TRBJ2-5; 7 positions agree with TRBD2. CDR3 length: 16 amino acids. The germline CDR1 and CDR2 sequences are MNHEY and SVGAGI. With V trimmed by 4 bases and J by 7 bases, 15 bases remained unmatched. The CDR3 is CASSSPSFGRSGTQYF. CDR3 bases: TGTGCCAGCAGTTCCCCCTCGTTCGGGAGGTCAGGGACCCAGTACTTC.

This clonotype was detected a few times. V is TRBV19 and J is TRBJ1-1; no definite D call. Per the germline V gene, CDR1 is LNHDA and CDR2 is SQIVND (reference sequence). The CDR3 length is 13 residues. Trimming left V 8 bases short and J 0 bases short, with 10 bases between. The CDR3 loop reads CASSTVMNTEAFF. The CDR3 nucleotides are TGTGCCAGTTCTACAGTCATGAACACTGAAGCTTTCTTT. Looking up the rest from reference TRBV19 and TRBJ1-1 gives the full variable domain: DGGITQSPKYLFRKEGQNVTLSCEQNLNHDAMYWYRQDPGQGLRLIYYSQIVNDFQKGDIAEGYSVSREKKESFPLTVTSAQKNPTAFYLCASSTVMNTEAFFGQGTRLTVV.

This clonotype was observed at least ten times. The rearrangement uses TRBV11-2 and TRBJ1-1; D not resolved. Germline V gene sequence: CDR1 SGHAT, CDR2 FQNNGV. Trimming removed 4 bases at V and 0 bases at J, with 6 bases between. The CDR3 has 13 residues. CDR3 sequence (DNA): TGTGCCAGCAGCTCAAATTTGAACACTGAAGCTTTCTTT. This sequence encodes CASSSNLNTEAFF.

As for this clonotype: A far larger clone is one nucleotide away, so this likely arose from a read error. The DNA of the CDR3 is TGTGCCAGCAGCCTGGACAGGCCCCCCTACAATGAGCAGTTCTTC. Translating gives CASSLDRPPYNEQFF. The rearrangement uses TRBV5-5 and TRBJ2-1, with TRBD1 matching 7 bases. After removal of 4 bases from V and 2 bases from J, the junction contained 6 bases not matched to a gene. The germline V gene has CDR1 SGHKS and CDR2 YYEKEE (reference sequence). This CDR3 is 15 amino acids long.

About this clonotype itself: This is likely a read error, given that the CDR3 carries no conserved phenylalanine or tryptophan at its end. The chain has TRBV14 and TRBJ2-1; D uncertain. Germline CDR1 is SGHDN and CDR2 is FVKESK. V lost 2 bases and J 0 bases, leaving 8 bases between the germline ends. The CDR3 has 15 residues. CDR3 DNA: TGTGCCAGCAGCCAACTACCCCGCTCCTACAATGAGCAGTTCCTC. This codes for CASSQLPRSYNEQFL.

CDR3: CASTPGQGSTDTQYF. The DNA for the CDR3 is TGTGCCAGCACCCCGGGACAGGGGAGCACAGATACGCAGTATTTT. The gene calls are TRBV28 and TRBJ2-3, with 10 bases aligning to TRBD1. V gave up 7 bases and J gave up 0 bases; unmatched junction bases: 4. CDR1 and CDR2 (germline): MDHEN, SYDVKM. CDR3 length equals 15 residues.

The chain has TRBV19 and TRBJ2-1, with 8 bases identical to TRBD1. The CDR3 is 15 residues long. J lost 7 bases, V lost 1 base, and 6 bases had no gene match. CDR1 and CDR2 (germline): LNHDA, SQIVND (reference sequence). Here the CDR3 reads CASSIGDRWGNEQFF. The CDR3 DNA reads as TGTGCCAGTAGTATAGGGGACAGGTGGGGGAATGAGCAGTTCTTC.

This clonotype was seen at least ten times. The genes are TRBV2 and TRBJ2-1; possible D gene TRBD2, 6 bases. Per the germline V gene, CDR1 is SNHLY and CDR2 is FYNNEI. CDR3 size: 18 residues. V lost 6 bases to trimming and J lost 0 bases, with 21 bases between them. Here the CDR3 DNA reads TGTGCCAGCAGGGGTACTAGCAACCGGGGGAGCTCCTACAATGAGCAGTTCTTC. Translated: CASRGTSNRGSSYNEQFF.

This clonotype occurred a few times. The rearrangement joins TRBV2 to TRBJ1-1; the D gene is possibly TRBD1 (5 bases). Germline-derived CDR1 and CDR2 are SNHLY and FYNNEI. This CDR3 spans 11 amino acids. Between the trimmed V and J ends, which lost 11 bases and 14 bases, there was a span of 21 bases. The CDR3 sequence: CAAFRLAGAFF. CDR3 nucleotide sequence: TGTGCCGCATTCCGACTCGCCGGGGCCTTCTTT.

The chain is built from TRBV12-3 or TRBV12-4 and TRBJ1-2, with a tentative D call TRBD1 (5 bases). This CDR3 is 15 amino acids long. Trimming removed 1 base from V and 4 bases from J, with 13 bases in between. CDR3 DNA sequence: TGTGCCAGCAGTTTAGAAGGGGCCACGTTCTATGGCTACACCTTC. Translation: CASSLEGATFYGYTF.

In regard to this clonotype: A much larger clone sits a single nucleotide away, making a read error possible. The chain combines TRBV7-3 with TRBJ2-2; D remains unclear. The CDR3 extends over 16 amino acids. The germline CDR1 and CDR2 sequences are SGHTA and FQGTGA. Trimming left V 8 bases short and J 1 base short, with 17 bases between. DNA for the CDR3: TGTGCCAGCGGCCCTCGTATTCAGGAGAACACCGGGGAGCTGTTTTTT. It yields the protein CASGPRIQENTGELFF.

This clonotype turned up a few times. This clone may be a read error of a much larger clone one base away. V and J are TRBV20-1 and TRBJ2-3; TRBD2 matches at 14 bases. The V gene's germline CDR1 is DFQATT and CDR2 SNEGSKA (reference sequence). The CDR3 is 17 residues long. Trimming removed 5 bases from V and 4 bases from J; junction bases left unmatched: 11. The CDR3 region is CSAQPVTSGRASDTQYF. The CDR3 region has the DNA TGCAGTGCTCAACCGGTGACTAGCGGGAGGGCCTCAGATACGCAGTATTTT.

This clonotype has more than one count but fewer than ten. The chain carries TRBV20-1 and TRBJ1-1, with D tentatively TRBD1 (6 bases). Trimming removed 4 bases from V and 4 bases from J, with 10 bases in between. The germline gives CDR1 DFQATT, CDR2 SNEGSKA (reference sequence). This CDR3 contains 12 residues. The CDR3 sequence is CSANREGTEAFF. DNA of the CDR3: TGCAGTGCTAACAGGGAGGGCACTGAAGCTTTCTTT.

This clonotype was seen at least ten times. The V and J genes are TRBV28 and TRBJ2-3; D not resolved. Germline-derived CDR1 and CDR2 are MDHEN and SYDVKM. The CDR3 runs 13 residues. Trimming took off 3 bases at V and 2 bases at J, with 6 bases between the two ends. CDR3 nucleotide sequence: TGTGCCAGCAGTTTTTATAACACAGATACGCAGTATTTT. It translates to CASSFYNTDTQYF.

This clonotype was recorded many times. J is TRBJ2-2 and V is TRBV20-1, with 7 nucleotides matching TRBD1. Germline CDR1 DFQATT, CDR2 SNEGSKA (reference sequence). This CDR3 comprises 13 residues. The V and J ends lost 2 bases and 5 bases, in that order; junction bases with no gene match: 2. The CDR3 nucleotides read TGCAGTGCTAGACCGACAGGGACCGGGGAGCTGTTTTTT. Amino acids: CSARPTGTGELFF.

V usage is TRBV27 and J usage is TRBJ2-7; possibly TRBD1 for D (5 bases). V shed 3 bases and J shed 7 bases, with 16 bases lying between them. The CDR3 runs 14 residues. Germline V gives CDR1 MNHEY, CDR2 SMNVEV (reference sequence). The DNA of the CDR3 is TGTGCCAGCAGTTTCGGCAGAGGTTCAGGGGAGCAGTACTTC. It translates to CASSFGRGSGEQYF.

To note about this clonotype: This may stem from a read error, because a much larger clone lies one nucleotide away. This chain connects TRBV11-2 to TRBJ2-1; D not resolved. Germline CDR1 SGHAT, CDR2 FQNNGV. The length of the CDR3 is 12 residues. CDR3 region: CANSSYYNEQFF. The CDR3 region has the DNA TGTGCCAACAGCTCCTACTACAATGAGCAGTTCTTC. Supplemented by reference TRBV11-2 and TRBJ2-1, the full variable domain reads EAGVAQSPRYKIIEKRQSVAFWCNPISGHATLYWYQQILGQGPKLLIQFQNNGVVDDSQLPKDRFSAERLKGVDSTLKIQPAKLEDSAVYLCANSSYYNEQFFGPGTRLTVL.

This clonotype was detected many times. This chain joins TRBV7-3 and TRBJ2-7, with D possibly TRBD1 on 7 matching bases. In germline, CDR1 is SGHTA, CDR2 FQGTGA. Trimming shortened V by 3 bases and J by 3 bases, and 9 bases separated the two germline ends. There are 13 residues in the CDR3. As DNA, the CDR3 is TGTGCCAGCAGCTTCCAGGGGGGCTACGAGCAGTACTTC. Its translation is CASSFQGGYEQYF. The full variable domain, rest sourced from reference TRBV7-3 and TRBJ2-7, is GAGVSQTPSNKVTEKGKYVELRCDPISGHTALYWYRQSLGQGPEFLIYFQGTGAADDSGLPNDRFFAVRPEGSVSTLKIQRTERGDSAVYLCASSFQGGYEQYFGPGTRLTVT.

V and J are TRBV19 and TRBJ1-2; D not certain. Germline CDR1 is LNHDA and CDR2 is SQIVND (reference sequence). Trimming removed 1 base at V and 2 bases at J, with 8 bases between. CDR3 length: 14 amino acids. CDR3 in DNA: TGTGCCAGTAGTATAGCCGGACGGAACTATGGCTACACCTTC. The encoded protein is CASSIAGRNYGYTF. Full variable domain (rest looked up from reference TRBV19 and TRBJ1-2): DGGITQSPKYLFRKEGQNVTLSCEQNLNHDAMYWYRQDPGQGLRLIYYSQIVNDFQKGDIAEGYSVSREKKESFPLTVTSAQKNPTAFYLCASSIAGRNYGYTFGSGTRLTVV.